Listed below are T cell receptor beta chains from one sample, sequenced in a study of blood T cells in healthy people across ages. A single record per CDR3 protein comes from TCRdb applying MiXCR to the 5' RACE reads. This sample yields around 1,600,000 distinct CDR3 sequences, of which approximately 42% are seen a single time; more than 4% belongs to the top ten. The sequenced sample was blood. Source of these receptors: a woman aged 18-35 years in good health. CDR3s include the opening cysteine and the closing phenylalanine or tryptophan. Each record gives: V gene, D gene, CDR3 protein. A D gene is named only where the DNA matches it firmly.

V gene: TRBV12-3/TRBV12-4
D gene: -
CDR3 protein: CASSLDSHYGYTF

V gene: TRBV3-1
D gene: TRBD2
CDR3 protein: CASSQALTSGDTGELFF

V gene: TRBV12-5
D gene: -
CDR3 protein: CASGHEGTQYF

V gene: TRBV4-1
D gene: -
CDR3 protein: CASSQVAGSGETQYF

V gene: TRBV7-2
D gene: -
CDR3 protein: CASSSQGLGTQYF

V gene: TRBV2
D gene: -
CDR3 protein: CASRAEGSPLHF

V gene: TRBV20-1
D gene: -
CDR3 protein: CSARKTVGTTEAFF

V gene: TRBV7-2
D gene: -
CDR3 protein: CASSTNIGGVGYTF

V gene: TRBV6-5
D gene: -
CDR3 protein: CASSPDRLITEAFF

V gene: TRBV3-1
D gene: -
CDR3 protein: CASSLHGKDGYTF

V gene: TRBV3-1
D gene: TRBD2
CDR3 protein: CASRHSGGPYEQYF

V gene: TRBV10-3
D gene: -
CDR3 protein: CAISPGTDTQYF

V gene: TRBV20-1
D gene: -
CDR3 protein: CSAPPEEQSIRDTQYF

V gene: TRBV7-2
D gene: TRBD1
CDR3 protein: CASSIRQGRYNEQYF

V gene: TRBV7-2
D gene: TRBD1
CDR3 protein: CASRIHLRGLDTGELFF

V gene: TRBV6-2/TRBV6-3
D gene: TRBD2
CDR3 protein: CASSTALTGGDNEQYF

V gene: TRBV27
D gene: TRBD1
CDR3 protein: CASSSRDRVDTQYF

V gene: TRBV6-4
D gene: TRBD1
CDR3 protein: CASSDRRTGGYNEQFF

V gene: TRBV28
D gene: -
CDR3 protein: CASSSWTDRQQYF

V gene: TRBV6-5
D gene: -
CDR3 protein: CASRLTAHQETQYF

V gene: TRBV6-1
D gene: -
CDR3 protein: CASSQGNPYGYTF

V gene: TRBV7-9
D gene: TRBD2
CDR3 protein: CASSSMGRGVFQETQYF

V gene: TRBV20-1
D gene: -
CDR3 protein: CSVKWAKNIQYF

V gene: TRBV6-2/TRBV6-3
D gene: -
CDR3 protein: CASSYIVTEQYF

V gene: TRBV27
D gene: -
CDR3 protein: CASSFQGRLNGYTF

V gene: TRBV3-1
D gene: -
CDR3 protein: CASSHRERTAYEQYF

V gene: TRBV18
D gene: -
CDR3 protein: CASSRPSEGTEAFF